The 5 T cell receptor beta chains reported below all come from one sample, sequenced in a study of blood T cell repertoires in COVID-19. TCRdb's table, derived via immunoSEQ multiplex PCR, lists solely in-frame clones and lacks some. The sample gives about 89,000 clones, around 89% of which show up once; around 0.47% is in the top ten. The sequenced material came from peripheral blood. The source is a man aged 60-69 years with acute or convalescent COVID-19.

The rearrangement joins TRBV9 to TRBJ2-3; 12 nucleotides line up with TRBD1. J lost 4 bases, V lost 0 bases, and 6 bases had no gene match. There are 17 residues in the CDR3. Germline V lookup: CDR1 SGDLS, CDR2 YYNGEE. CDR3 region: CASSVGGGQGAADTQYF. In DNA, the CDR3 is TGTGCCAGCAGCGTAGGAGGGGGACAGGGGGCGGCAGATACGCAGTATTTT.

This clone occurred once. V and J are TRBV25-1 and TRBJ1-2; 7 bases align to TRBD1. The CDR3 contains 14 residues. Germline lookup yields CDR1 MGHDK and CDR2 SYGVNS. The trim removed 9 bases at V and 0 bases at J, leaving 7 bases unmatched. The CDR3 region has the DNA TGTGCCAGTAAGGGGGCAGGAGCTAACTATGGCTACACCTTC. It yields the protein CASKGAGANYGYTF.

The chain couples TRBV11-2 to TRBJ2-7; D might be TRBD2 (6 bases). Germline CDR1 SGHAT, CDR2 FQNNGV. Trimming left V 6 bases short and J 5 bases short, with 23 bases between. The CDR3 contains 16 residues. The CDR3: CASRIGRGGKRNEQYF. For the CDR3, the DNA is TGTGCCAGCAGGATCGGACGGGGCGGGAAAAGAAACGAGCAGTACTTC.

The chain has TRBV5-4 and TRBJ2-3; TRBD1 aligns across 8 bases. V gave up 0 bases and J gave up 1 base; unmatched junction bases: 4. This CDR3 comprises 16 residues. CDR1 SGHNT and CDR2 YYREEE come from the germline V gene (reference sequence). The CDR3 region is CASSLELGQGTDTQYF. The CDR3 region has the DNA TGTGCCAGCAGCTTGGAATTGGGACAGGGCACAGATACGCAGTATTTT. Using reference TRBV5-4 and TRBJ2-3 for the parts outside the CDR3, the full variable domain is ETGVTQSPTHLIKTRGQQVTLRCSSQSGHNTVSWYQQALGQGPQFIFQYYREEENGRGNFPPRFSGLQFPNYSSELNVNALELDDSALYLCASSLELGQGTDTQYFGPGTRLTVL.

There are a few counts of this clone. The DNA for the CDR3 is TGTGCCTGGAGTTTGGATACGGGATACGAGCAGTACTTC. The encoded protein is CAWSLDTGYEQYF. The chain uses TRBV30 and TRBJ2-7; tentative D call: TRBD2 (5 bases). There are 13 residues in the CDR3. With 2 bases removed from V and 4 bases from J, the gap between germline ends came to 12 bases. Germline V lookup: CDR1 GTSNPN, CDR2 SVGIG (reference sequence).